A selection of T cell receptor beta chains follows, all from one sample in a study of graft-versus-host responses after intestinal transplantation. The table came from immunoSEQ multiplex PCR; TCRdb's copy has only in-frame clones and leaves some out. The table records about 9,500 clones, over 75% of them present only once. The starting material was PBMCs, obtained 242 days after intestinal transplant. The receptor source for this set is a human patient who received an intestinal transplant, so some T cells may come from the graft donor. CDR3s include the opening cysteine and the closing phenylalanine or tryptophan. The order of the fields is J gene, V gene, clone size, D gene, CDR3 DNA, CDR3 protein. The D gene is left open where the match is weak. Only some rows state a clone size, as once, few, many or a class for expanded clones.

j_call: TRBJ2-7; v_call: TRBV7-9; clone_size: -; d_call: -; cdr3_nt: TGTGCCAGCAGCCTTTCCTACGAGCAGTACTTC; cdr3_aa: CASSLSYEQYF
j_call: TRBJ1-2; v_call: TRBV2; clone_size: -; d_call: -; cdr3_nt: TGTGCCAGCACCCTGGGACACGCCTATGGCTACACCTTC; cdr3_aa: CASTLGHAYGYTF
j_call: TRBJ2-7; v_call: TRBV7-9; clone_size: -; d_call: TRBD1; cdr3_nt: TGTGCCAGCAGCTGGAGTCCGGGACAGGGGAAATACGAGCAGTACTTC; cdr3_aa: CASSWSPGQGKYEQYF
j_call: TRBJ2-1; v_call: TRBV27; clone_size: -; d_call: -; cdr3_nt: TGTGCCAGCAGTTTATCGAAGGGTGGGGGGCTAAATGAGCAGTTCTTC; cdr3_aa: CASSLSKGGGLNEQFF
j_call: TRBJ2-3; v_call: TRBV5-1; clone_size: -; d_call: -; cdr3_nt: TGCGCCAGCAGCATCGGACAGAACACAGATACGCAGTATTTT; cdr3_aa: CASSIGQNTDTQYF
j_call: TRBJ2-7; v_call: TRBV7-3; clone_size: -; d_call: TRBD2; cdr3_nt: TGTGCCAGCAGCCCTACCCTAGCGGGAGGGCTCGCCGAGCAGTACTTC; cdr3_aa: CASSPTLAGGLAEQYF
j_call: TRBJ1-2; v_call: TRBV4-3; clone_size: -; d_call: -; cdr3_nt: TGCGCCAGCAGCCAAGAGCCACGGGTAAATAACTATGGCTACACCTTC; cdr3_aa: CASSQEPRVNNYGYTF
j_call: TRBJ2-3; v_call: TRBV5-6; clone_size: -; d_call: -; cdr3_nt: TGTGCCAGCAGCTTGATCCGGAAAACTAGCACAGATACGCAGTATTTT; cdr3_aa: CASSLIRKTSTDTQYF
j_call: TRBJ2-1; v_call: TRBV28; clone_size: once; d_call: TRBD1; cdr3_nt: TGTGCCAGCCAAAGGGGGCTCTATGAGCAGTTCTTC; cdr3_aa: CASQRGLYEQFF
j_call: TRBJ1-1; v_call: TRBV15; clone_size: -; d_call: TRBD1; cdr3_nt: TGTGCCACCAGCGGACGGGGACAGGGGAGTCCCGAAGCTTTCTTT; cdr3_aa: CATSGRGQGSPEAFF
j_call: TRBJ2-2; v_call: TRBV6-5; clone_size: -; d_call: -; cdr3_nt: TGTGCCAGCAGTTACTCGGAGTTGGCGGGGCTGTTTTTT; cdr3_aa: CASSYSELAGLFF
j_call: TRBJ2-6; v_call: TRBV15; clone_size: few; d_call: TRBD1; cdr3_nt: TGTGCCACCAGCAGAGAGACAGGGGGGGCCAACGTCCTGACTTTC; cdr3_aa: CATSRETGGANVLTF
j_call: TRBJ1-3; v_call: TRBV5-1; clone_size: few; d_call: -; cdr3_nt: TGCGCCAGCAGCTTGGTTGGGCCTGGAAACACCATATATTTT; cdr3_aa: CASSLVGPGNTIYF
j_call: TRBJ2-7; v_call: TRBV15; clone_size: -; d_call: TRBD1; cdr3_nt: TGTGCCACCAGCACCGCACCGGGACAGTTCACCTACGAGCAGTACTTC; cdr3_aa: CATSTAPGQFTYEQYF
j_call: TRBJ2-7; v_call: TRBV6-4; clone_size: -; d_call: TRBD2; cdr3_nt: TGTGCCAGCAGTGACGGGACTAGCGGCGAGCAGTACTTC; cdr3_aa: CASSDGTSGEQYF
j_call: TRBJ2-3; v_call: TRBV7-8; clone_size: -; d_call: TRBD2; cdr3_nt: TGTGCCAGCAGCCGGACGGCGGGAGGGGCAGATACGCAGTATTTT; cdr3_aa: CASSRTAGGADTQYF
j_call: TRBJ2-7; v_call: TRBV6-5; clone_size: once; d_call: -; cdr3_nt: TGTGCCAGTCGCAGTGGTTACGAGCAGTACTTC; cdr3_aa: CASRSGYEQYF
j_call: TRBJ2-1; v_call: TRBV6-5; clone_size: -; d_call: -; cdr3_nt: TGTGCCAGCAGTTTGATGAAGGGTGAGCAGTTCTTC; cdr3_aa: CASSLMKGEQFF
j_call: TRBJ1-6; v_call: TRBV30; clone_size: -; d_call: TRBD1; cdr3_nt: TGTGCCTGGAGTGTAAAGGGACAGTATAATTCACCCCTCCACTTT; cdr3_aa: CAWSVKGQYNSPLHF
j_call: TRBJ2-5; v_call: TRBV7-2; clone_size: -; d_call: TRBD2; cdr3_nt: TGTGCCAGCAGCACCGGGACTACAATTAGGACCCAGTACTTC; cdr3_aa: CASSTGTTIRTQYF
j_call: TRBJ2-1; v_call: TRBV7-2; clone_size: -; d_call: -; cdr3_nt: TGTGCCAGCAGCCCATGGGCGGCCAATGAGCAGTTCTTC; cdr3_aa: CASSPWAANEQFF
j_call: TRBJ1-1; v_call: TRBV7-2; clone_size: -; d_call: -; cdr3_nt: TGTGCCAGCAGCGTCGGAGGGTGGAACACTGAAGCTTTCTTT; cdr3_aa: CASSVGGWNTEAFF
j_call: TRBJ2-1; v_call: TRBV11-2; clone_size: -; d_call: -; cdr3_nt: TGTGCCAGCAGCAAAAAGCGGACCGGGAGTCCCTACAATGAGCAGTTCTTC; cdr3_aa: CASSKKRTGSPYNEQFF
j_call: TRBJ1-6; v_call: TRBV5-6; clone_size: -; d_call: -; cdr3_nt: TGTGCCAGCAGCCCAGGGTATAATTCACCCCTCCACTTT; cdr3_aa: CASSPGYNSPLHF
j_call: TRBJ2-1; v_call: TRBV21-1; clone_size: -; d_call: -; cdr3_nt: TGTGCCAGCAGCAAAAGACAGGGCAATGAGCAGTTCTTC; cdr3_aa: CASSKRQGNEQFF
j_call: TRBJ2-5; v_call: TRBV5-1; clone_size: -; d_call: -; cdr3_nt: TGCGCCAGCAGCTCGTGGGGGTTCCAAGAGACCCAGTACTTC; cdr3_aa: CASSSWGFQETQYF
j_call: TRBJ2-6; v_call: TRBV19; clone_size: -; d_call: -; cdr3_nt: TGTGCCAGTAGTATATTCGGGGGGCTGTCTGGGGCCAACGTCCTGACTTTC; cdr3_aa: CASSIFGGLSGANVLTF
j_call: TRBJ2-1; v_call: TRBV9; clone_size: -; d_call: TRBD2; cdr3_nt: TGTGCCAGCAGCGTTGGACGGGAGGGGAAGGGGCATGAGCAGTTCTTC; cdr3_aa: CASSVGREGKGHEQFF
j_call: TRBJ1-4; v_call: TRBV6-6; clone_size: -; d_call: -; cdr3_nt: TGTGCCAGCAGTTACTCGCAGTCAACTAATGAAAAACTGTTTTTT; cdr3_aa: CASSYSQSTNEKLFF
j_call: TRBJ1-5; v_call: TRBV28; clone_size: -; d_call: -; cdr3_nt: TGTGCCAGCAGTACAGGTCTTAATCAGCCCCAGCATTTT; cdr3_aa: CASSTGLNQPQHF
j_call: TRBJ2-7; v_call: TRBV4-1; clone_size: few; d_call: -; cdr3_nt: TGCGCCAGCAGCTCCAGGACGGACAGCACCTACGAGCAGTACTTC; cdr3_aa: CASSSRTDSTYEQYF
j_call: TRBJ2-1; v_call: TRBV6-5; clone_size: few; d_call: TRBD2; cdr3_nt: TGTGCCAGCAGTTACTCGCTAGCGGGTCCCTACAATGAGCAGTTCTTC; cdr3_aa: CASSYSLAGPYNEQFF
j_call: TRBJ2-3; v_call: TRBV2; clone_size: -; d_call: -; cdr3_nt: TGTGCCAGCAGTGAAAAGGTCACAGATACGCAGTATTTT; cdr3_aa: CASSEKVTDTQYF
j_call: TRBJ2-1; v_call: TRBV11-3; clone_size: -; d_call: TRBD2; cdr3_nt: TGTGCCAGCAGCTTAGTTACTAGCGGGAGAAGCTATGAGCAGTTCTTC; cdr3_aa: CASSLVTSGRSYEQFF
j_call: TRBJ2-7; v_call: TRBV2; clone_size: -; d_call: -; cdr3_nt: TGTGCCAGCAGTGCGGGGACGCCCCCCGAGCAGTACTTC; cdr3_aa: CASSAGTPPEQYF
j_call: TRBJ2-1; v_call: TRBV6-4; clone_size: -; d_call: TRBD2; cdr3_nt: TGTGCCAGCAGTGAAGGTAGCGGGAGCGATGAGCAGTTCTTC; cdr3_aa: CASSEGSGSDEQFF
j_call: TRBJ2-1; v_call: TRBV27; clone_size: -; d_call: -; cdr3_nt: TGTGCCAGCAGTTTCCCTAGCAGTGAGCAGTTCTTC; cdr3_aa: CASSFPSSEQFF
j_call: TRBJ1-4; v_call: TRBV18; clone_size: -; d_call: -; cdr3_nt: TGTGCCAGCTCACCGAAACTGATGAAGCAGACTGGTAATGAAAAACTGTTTTTT; cdr3_aa: CASSPKLMKQTGNEKLFF
j_call: TRBJ1-4; v_call: TRBV28; clone_size: -; d_call: -; cdr3_nt: TGTGCCAGCAGTCCCATCCGACCTAATGAAAAACTGTTTTTT; cdr3_aa: CASSPIRPNEKLFF
j_call: TRBJ2-7; v_call: TRBV7-9; clone_size: few; d_call: -; cdr3_nt: TGTGCCAGCAGCTTAACAGGTTTAACCTACGAGCAGTACTTC; cdr3_aa: CASSLTGLTYEQYF
j_call: TRBJ1-1; v_call: TRBV12-5; clone_size: -; d_call: -; cdr3_nt: TGTGCTAGTGGTTTGGGGAGGGGCACTGAAGCTTTCTTT; cdr3_aa: CASGLGRGTEAFF
j_call: TRBJ2-3; v_call: TRBV7-8; clone_size: -; d_call: -; cdr3_nt: TGTGCCAGCAGCTCTATGTCAGATACGCAGTATTTT; cdr3_aa: CASSSMSDTQYF
j_call: TRBJ2-7; v_call: TRBV6-5; clone_size: -; d_call: -; cdr3_nt: TGTGCCAGCAGTTACAAACAGGGATACGAGCAGTACTTC; cdr3_aa: CASSYKQGYEQYF
j_call: TRBJ1-5; v_call: TRBV5-1; clone_size: few; d_call: TRBD1; cdr3_nt: TGCGCCAGCAGCTTGGGGACAGGGGAGCCCCAGCATTTT; cdr3_aa: CASSLGTGEPQHF
j_call: TRBJ2-7; v_call: TRBV11-3; clone_size: few; d_call: -; cdr3_nt: TGTGCCAGCAGCGAAGGGACTTCTTACGAGCAGTACTTC; cdr3_aa: CASSEGTSYEQYF
j_call: TRBJ2-2; v_call: TRBV15; clone_size: -; d_call: TRBD1; cdr3_nt: TGTGCCACCAGAAGACAGGGGGCAACCGGGGAGCTGTTTTTT; cdr3_aa: CATRRQGATGELFF
j_call: TRBJ2-1; v_call: TRBV4-2; clone_size: -; d_call: TRBD2; cdr3_nt: TGTGCCAGCAGCCAAGATGGGACTAGCTCCTACAATGAGCAGTTCTTC; cdr3_aa: CASSQDGTSSYNEQFF
j_call: TRBJ2-7; v_call: TRBV5-1; clone_size: once; d_call: -; cdr3_nt: TGCGCCAGCAGCTTGGGGAGCTCCTACGAGCAGTACTTC; cdr3_aa: CASSLGSSYEQYF
j_call: TRBJ2-2; v_call: TRBV7-2; clone_size: -; d_call: TRBD2; cdr3_nt: TGTGCCAGCAGCTTAGCGCTGCGGGAGGGCCTTAATCGCGGGGAGCTGTTTTTT; cdr3_aa: CASSLALREGLNRGELFF
j_call: TRBJ1-4; v_call: TRBV5-5; clone_size: -; d_call: -; cdr3_nt: TGTGCCACTAACAGGGTAACTAATGAAAAACTGTTTTTT; cdr3_aa: CATNRVTNEKLFF
j_call: TRBJ1-2; v_call: TRBV4-1; clone_size: -; d_call: -; cdr3_nt: TGCGCCAGCAGCCAACCCGGGACGAACGAAGGCTACACCTTC; cdr3_aa: CASSQPGTNEGYTF
j_call: TRBJ2-6; v_call: TRBV6-4; clone_size: -; d_call: -; cdr3_nt: TGTGCCAGCAGTGACTCGAGCTCTGGGGCCAACGTCCTGACTTTC; cdr3_aa: CASSDSSSGANVLTF
j_call: TRBJ2-7; v_call: TRBV28; clone_size: -; d_call: -; cdr3_nt: TGTGCCAGCTACCTAGGGCAGGGGACCCTCGGGCGGGACGAGCAGTACTTC; cdr3_aa: CASYLGQGTLGRDEQYF
j_call: TRBJ1-1; v_call: TRBV4-2; clone_size: -; d_call: -; cdr3_nt: TGTGCCAGCAGAACCGGGCCGGTGAACTCGAACACTGAAGCTTTCTTT; cdr3_aa: CASRTGPVNSNTEAFF
j_call: TRBJ2-3; v_call: TRBV2; clone_size: -; d_call: TRBD1; cdr3_nt: TGTGCCAGCAGCCCGTCCCCGGGACAGCTCACAGATACGCAGTATTTT; cdr3_aa: CASSPSPGQLTDTQYF
j_call: TRBJ1-1; v_call: TRBV6-4; clone_size: large; d_call: -; cdr3_nt: TGTGCCAGCAGTGACCGGGACAACACTGAAGCTTTCTTT; cdr3_aa: CASSDRDNTEAFF
j_call: TRBJ2-1; v_call: TRBV28; clone_size: once; d_call: -; cdr3_nt: TGTGCCAGCAGTTTGGGGCCTCCTGCCTACAATGAGCAGTTCTTC; cdr3_aa: CASSLGPPAYNEQFF